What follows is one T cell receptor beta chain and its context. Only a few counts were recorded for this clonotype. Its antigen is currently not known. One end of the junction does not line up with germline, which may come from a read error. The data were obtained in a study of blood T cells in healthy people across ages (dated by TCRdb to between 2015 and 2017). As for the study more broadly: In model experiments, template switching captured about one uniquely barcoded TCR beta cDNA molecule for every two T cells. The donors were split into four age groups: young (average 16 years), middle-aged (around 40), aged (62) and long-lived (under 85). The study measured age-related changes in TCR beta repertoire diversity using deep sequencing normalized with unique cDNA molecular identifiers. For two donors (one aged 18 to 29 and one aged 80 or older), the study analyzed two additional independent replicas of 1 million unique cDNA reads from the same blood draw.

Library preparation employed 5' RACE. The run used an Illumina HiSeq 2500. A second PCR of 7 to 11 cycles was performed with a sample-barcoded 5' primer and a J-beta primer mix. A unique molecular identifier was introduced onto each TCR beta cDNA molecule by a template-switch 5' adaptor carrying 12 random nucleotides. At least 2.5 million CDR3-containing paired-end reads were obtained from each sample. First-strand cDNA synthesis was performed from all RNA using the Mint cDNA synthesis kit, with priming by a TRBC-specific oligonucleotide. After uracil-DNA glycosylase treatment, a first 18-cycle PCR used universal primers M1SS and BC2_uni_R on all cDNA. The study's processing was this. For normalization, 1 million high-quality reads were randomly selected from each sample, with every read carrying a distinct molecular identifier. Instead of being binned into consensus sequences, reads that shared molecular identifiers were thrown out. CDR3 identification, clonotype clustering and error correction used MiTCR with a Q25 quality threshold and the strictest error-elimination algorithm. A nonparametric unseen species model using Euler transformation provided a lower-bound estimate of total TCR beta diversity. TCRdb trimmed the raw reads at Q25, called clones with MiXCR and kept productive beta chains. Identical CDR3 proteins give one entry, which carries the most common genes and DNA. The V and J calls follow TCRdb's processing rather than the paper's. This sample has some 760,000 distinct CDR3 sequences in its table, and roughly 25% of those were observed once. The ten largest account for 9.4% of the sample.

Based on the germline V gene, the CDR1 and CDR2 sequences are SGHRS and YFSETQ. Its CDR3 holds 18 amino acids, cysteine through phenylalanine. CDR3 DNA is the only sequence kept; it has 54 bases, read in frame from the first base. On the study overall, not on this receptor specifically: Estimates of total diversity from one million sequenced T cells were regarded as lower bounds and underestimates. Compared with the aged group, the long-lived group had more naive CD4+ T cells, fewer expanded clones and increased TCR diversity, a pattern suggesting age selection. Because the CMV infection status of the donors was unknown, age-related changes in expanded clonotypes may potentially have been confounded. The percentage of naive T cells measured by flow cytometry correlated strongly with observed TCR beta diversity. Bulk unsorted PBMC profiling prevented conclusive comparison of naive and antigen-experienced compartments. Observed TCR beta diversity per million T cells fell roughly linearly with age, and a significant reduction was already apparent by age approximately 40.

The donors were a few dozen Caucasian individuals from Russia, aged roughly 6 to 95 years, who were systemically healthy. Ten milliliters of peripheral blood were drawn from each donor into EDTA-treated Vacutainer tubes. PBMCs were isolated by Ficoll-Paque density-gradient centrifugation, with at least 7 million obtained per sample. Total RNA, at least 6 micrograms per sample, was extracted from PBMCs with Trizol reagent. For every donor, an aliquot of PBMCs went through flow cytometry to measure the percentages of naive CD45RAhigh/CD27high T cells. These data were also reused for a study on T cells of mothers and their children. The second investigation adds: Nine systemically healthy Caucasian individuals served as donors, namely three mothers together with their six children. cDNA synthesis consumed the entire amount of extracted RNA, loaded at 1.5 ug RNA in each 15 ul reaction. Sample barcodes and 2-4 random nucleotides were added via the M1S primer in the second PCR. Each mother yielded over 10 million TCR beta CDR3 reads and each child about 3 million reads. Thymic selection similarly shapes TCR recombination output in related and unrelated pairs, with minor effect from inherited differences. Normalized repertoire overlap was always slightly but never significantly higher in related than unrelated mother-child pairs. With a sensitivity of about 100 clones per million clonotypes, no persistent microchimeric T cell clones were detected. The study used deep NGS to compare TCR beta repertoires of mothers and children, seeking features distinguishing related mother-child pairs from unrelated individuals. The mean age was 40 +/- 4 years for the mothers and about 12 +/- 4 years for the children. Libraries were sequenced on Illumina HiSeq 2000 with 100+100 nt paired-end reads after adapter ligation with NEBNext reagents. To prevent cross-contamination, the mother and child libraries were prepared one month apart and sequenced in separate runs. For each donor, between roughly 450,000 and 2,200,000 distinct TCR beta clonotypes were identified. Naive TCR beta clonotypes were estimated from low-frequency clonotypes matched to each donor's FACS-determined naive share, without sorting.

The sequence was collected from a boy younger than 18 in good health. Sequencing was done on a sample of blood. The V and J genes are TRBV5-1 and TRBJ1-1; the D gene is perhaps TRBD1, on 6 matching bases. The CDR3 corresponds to CASSLGAQQGPMNTGAFF. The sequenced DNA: TGCGCCAGCAGCTTGGGGGCCCAACAGGGCCCCATGAACACTGGAGCTTTCTTT.